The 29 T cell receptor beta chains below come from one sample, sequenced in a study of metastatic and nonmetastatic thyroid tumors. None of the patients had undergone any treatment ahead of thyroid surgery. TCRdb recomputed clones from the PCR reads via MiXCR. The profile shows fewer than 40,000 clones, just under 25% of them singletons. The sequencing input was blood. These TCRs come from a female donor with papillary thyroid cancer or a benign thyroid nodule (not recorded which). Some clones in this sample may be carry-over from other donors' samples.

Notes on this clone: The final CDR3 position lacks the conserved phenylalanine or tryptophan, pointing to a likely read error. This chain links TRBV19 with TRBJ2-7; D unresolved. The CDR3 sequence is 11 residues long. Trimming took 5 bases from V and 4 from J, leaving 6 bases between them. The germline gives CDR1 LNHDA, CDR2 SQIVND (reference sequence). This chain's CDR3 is CASSSSYEQYI. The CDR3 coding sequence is TGTGCCAGTAGTTCATCTTACGAGCAGTACATC.

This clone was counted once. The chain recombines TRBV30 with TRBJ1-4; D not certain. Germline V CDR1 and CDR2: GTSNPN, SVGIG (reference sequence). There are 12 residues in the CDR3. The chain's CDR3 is CAQKGDNEKLFF. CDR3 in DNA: TGTGCTCAGAAGGGCGACAATGAAAAACTGTTTTTT. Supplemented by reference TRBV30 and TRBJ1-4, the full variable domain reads SQTIHQWPATLVQPVGSPLSLECTVEGTSNPNLYWYRQAAGRGLQLLFYSVGIGQISSEVPQNLSASRPQDRQFILSSKKLLLSDSGFYLCAQKGDNEKLFFGSGTQLSVL.

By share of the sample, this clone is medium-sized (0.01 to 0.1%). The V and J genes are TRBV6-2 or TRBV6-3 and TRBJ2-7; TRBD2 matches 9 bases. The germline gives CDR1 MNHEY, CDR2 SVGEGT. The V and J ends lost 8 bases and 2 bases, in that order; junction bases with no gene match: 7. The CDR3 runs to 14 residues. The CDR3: CASEISGRTYEQYF. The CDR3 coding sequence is TGTGCCAGCGAAATTAGCGGGAGAACCTACGAGCAGTACTTC.

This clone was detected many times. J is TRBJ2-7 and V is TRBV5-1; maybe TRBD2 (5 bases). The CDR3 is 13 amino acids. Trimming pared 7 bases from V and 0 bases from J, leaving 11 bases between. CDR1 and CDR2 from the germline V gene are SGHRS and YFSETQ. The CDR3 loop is CASGLESSYEQYF. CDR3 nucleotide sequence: TGCGCCAGCGGACTGGAGAGCTCCTACGAGCAGTACTTC. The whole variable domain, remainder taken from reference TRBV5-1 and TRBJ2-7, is KAGVTQTPRYLIKTRGQQVTLSCSPISGHRSVSWYQQTPGQGLQFLFEYFSETQRNKGNFPGRFSGRQFSNSRSEMNVSTLELGDSALYLCASGLESSYEQYFGPGTRLTVT.

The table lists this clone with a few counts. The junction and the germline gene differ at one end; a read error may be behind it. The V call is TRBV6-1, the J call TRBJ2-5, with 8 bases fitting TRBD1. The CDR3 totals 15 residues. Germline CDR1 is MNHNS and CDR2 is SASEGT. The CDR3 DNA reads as TGTGTCAGCAGTGAGGCAGGGGGCGGACAAGATACCCAGTACTTC. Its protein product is CVSSEAGGGQDTQYF.

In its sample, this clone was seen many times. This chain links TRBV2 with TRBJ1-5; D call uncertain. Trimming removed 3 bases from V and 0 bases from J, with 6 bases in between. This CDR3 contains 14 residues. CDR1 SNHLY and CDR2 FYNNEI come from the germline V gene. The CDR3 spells CASSEYNSNQPQHF. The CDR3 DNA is TGTGCCAGCAGTGAGTATAATAGCAATCAGCCCCAGCATTTT. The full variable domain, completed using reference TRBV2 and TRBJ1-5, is EPEVTQTPSHQVTQMGQEVILRCVPISNHLYFYWYRQILGQKVEFLVSFYNNEISEKSEIFDDQFSVERPDGSNFTLKIRSTKLEDSAMYFCASSEYNSNQPQHFGDGTRLSIL.

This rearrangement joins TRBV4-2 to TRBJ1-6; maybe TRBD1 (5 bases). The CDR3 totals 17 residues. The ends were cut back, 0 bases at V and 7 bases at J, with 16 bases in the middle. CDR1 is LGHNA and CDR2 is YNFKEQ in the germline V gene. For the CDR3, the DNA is TGTGCCAGCAGCCAAGATCGAGTGGGGCGCGGCAATTCACCCCTCCACTTT. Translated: CASSQDRVGRGNSPLHF.

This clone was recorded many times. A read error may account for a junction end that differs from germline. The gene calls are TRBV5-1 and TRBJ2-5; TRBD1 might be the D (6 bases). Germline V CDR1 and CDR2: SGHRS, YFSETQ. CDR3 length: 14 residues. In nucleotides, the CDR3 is TGCGCCAGCAGCTTGGGGACAGTACAAGAAACCCAGTACTTC. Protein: CASSLGTVQETQYF.

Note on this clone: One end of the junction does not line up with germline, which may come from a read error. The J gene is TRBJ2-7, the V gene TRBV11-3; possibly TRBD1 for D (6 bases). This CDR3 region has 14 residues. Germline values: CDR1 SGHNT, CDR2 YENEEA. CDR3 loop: CASSLRGDNYGQYF. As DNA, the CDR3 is TGTGCCAGCAGCTTAAGAGGGGACAACTACGGGCAGTACTTC.

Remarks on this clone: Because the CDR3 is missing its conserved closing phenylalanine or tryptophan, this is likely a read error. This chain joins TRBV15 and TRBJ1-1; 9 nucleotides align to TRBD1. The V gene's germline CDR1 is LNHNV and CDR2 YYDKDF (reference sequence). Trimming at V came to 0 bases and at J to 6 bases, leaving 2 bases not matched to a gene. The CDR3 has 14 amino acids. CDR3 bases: TGTGCCACCAGCAGAGAACAGGGGGCGGCTGAAGCTTTCTGT. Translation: CATSREQGAAEAFC.

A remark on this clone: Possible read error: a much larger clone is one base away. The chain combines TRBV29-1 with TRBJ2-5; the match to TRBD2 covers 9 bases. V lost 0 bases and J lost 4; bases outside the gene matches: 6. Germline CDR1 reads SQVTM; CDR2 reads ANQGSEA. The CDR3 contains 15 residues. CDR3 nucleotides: TGCAGCGTTGAAGAGTTAGCGGGAGTGGTAGAGACCCAGTACTTC. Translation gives CSVEELAGVVETQYF.

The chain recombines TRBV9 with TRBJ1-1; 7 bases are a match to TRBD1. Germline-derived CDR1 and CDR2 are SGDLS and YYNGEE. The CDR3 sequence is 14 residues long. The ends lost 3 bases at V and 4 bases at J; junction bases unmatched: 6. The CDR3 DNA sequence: TGTGCCAGCAGCGCAATACAGGGGCTCACTGAAGCTTTCTTT. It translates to CASSAIQGLTEAFF.

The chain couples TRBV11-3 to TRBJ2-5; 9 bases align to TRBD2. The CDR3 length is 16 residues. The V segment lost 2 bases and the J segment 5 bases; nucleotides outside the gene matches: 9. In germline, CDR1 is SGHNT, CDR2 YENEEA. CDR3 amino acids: CASSLRAGGPCETQYF. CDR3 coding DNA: TGTGCCAGCAGCTTAAGGGCGGGAGGGCCTTGTGAGACCCAGTACTTC.

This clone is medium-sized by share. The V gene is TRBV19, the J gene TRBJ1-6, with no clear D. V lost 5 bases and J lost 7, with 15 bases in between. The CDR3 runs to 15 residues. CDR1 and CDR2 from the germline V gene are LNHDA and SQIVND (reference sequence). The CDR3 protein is CASSGSSGMNSPLHF. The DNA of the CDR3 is TGTGCCAGTAGTGGATCCTCCGGGATGAATTCACCCCTCCACTTT.

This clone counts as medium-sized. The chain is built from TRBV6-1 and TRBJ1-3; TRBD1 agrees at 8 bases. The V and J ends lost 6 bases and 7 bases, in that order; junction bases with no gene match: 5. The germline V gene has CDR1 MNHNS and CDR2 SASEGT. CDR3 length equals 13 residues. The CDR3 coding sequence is TGTGCCAGCAGAAAACAGGGGGGGAACACCATATATTTT. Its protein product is CASRKQGGNTIYF.

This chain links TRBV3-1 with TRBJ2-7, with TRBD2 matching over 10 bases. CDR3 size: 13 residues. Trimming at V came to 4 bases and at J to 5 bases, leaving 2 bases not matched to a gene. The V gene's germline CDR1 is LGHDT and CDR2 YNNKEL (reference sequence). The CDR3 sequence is CASSLGLADEQYF. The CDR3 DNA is TGTGCCAGCAGCCTAGGACTAGCGGACGAGCAGTACTTC.

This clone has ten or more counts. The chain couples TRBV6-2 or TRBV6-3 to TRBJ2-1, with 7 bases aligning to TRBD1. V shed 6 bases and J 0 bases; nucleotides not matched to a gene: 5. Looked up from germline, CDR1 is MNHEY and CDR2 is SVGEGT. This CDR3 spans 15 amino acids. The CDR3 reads CASSITGVSYNEQFF. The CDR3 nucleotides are TGTGCCAGCAGCATAACAGGGGTCTCCTACAATGAGCAGTTCTTC.

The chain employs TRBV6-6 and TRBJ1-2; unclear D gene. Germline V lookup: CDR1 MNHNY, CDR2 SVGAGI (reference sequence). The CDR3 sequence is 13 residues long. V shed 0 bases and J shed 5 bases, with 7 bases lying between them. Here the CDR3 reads CASSYSRSYGYTF. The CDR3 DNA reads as TGTGCCAGCAGTTACTCCCGTAGTTATGGCTACACCTTC.

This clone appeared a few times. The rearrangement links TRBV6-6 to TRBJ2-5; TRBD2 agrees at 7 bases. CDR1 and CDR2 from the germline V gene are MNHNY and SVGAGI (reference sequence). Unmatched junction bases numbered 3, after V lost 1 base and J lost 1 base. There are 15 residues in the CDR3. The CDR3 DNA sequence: TGTGCCAGCAGTTACTACGGGGGGTTCCAAGAGACCCAGTACTTC. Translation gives CASSYYGGFQETQYF.

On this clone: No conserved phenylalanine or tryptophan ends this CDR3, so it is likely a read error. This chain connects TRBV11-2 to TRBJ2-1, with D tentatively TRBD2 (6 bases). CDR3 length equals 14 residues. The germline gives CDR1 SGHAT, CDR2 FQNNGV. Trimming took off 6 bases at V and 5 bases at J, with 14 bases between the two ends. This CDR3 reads CASSLFGGNNEQFC. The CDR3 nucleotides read TGTGCCAGCAGTCTCTTCGGGGGTAACAATGAGCAGTTCTGC.

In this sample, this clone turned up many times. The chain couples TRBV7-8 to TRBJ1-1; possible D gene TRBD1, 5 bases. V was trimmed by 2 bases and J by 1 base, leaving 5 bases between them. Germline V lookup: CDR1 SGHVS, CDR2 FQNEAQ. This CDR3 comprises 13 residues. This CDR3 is CASSLRGNTEAFF. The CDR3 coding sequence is TGTGCCAGCAGCTTAAGGGGGAACACTGAAGCTTTCTTT.

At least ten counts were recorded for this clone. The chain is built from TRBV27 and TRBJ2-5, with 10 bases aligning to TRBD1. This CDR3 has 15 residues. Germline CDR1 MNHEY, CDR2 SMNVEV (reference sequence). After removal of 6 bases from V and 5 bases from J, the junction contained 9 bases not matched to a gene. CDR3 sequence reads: CASSSPTGGGETQYF. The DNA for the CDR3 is TGTGCCAGCAGCAGTCCGACAGGGGGCGGGGAGACCCAGTACTTC.

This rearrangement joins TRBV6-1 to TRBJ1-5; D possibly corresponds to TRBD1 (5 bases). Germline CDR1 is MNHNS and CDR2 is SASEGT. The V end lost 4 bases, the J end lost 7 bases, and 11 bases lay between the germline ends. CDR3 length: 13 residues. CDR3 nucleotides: TGTGCCAGCAGTGTGGGGGTAGAGCAGCCCCAGCATTTT. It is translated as CASSVGVEQPQHF.

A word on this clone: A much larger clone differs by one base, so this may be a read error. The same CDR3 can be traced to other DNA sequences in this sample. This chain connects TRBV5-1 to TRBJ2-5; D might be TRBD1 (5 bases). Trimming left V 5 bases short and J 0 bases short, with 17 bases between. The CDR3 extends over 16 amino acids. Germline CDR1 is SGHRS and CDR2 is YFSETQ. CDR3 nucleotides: TGCGCCAGCAGTGATCCTAGGGGTGGGGACCAAGAGACCCAGTACTTC. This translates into CASSDPRGGDQETQYF. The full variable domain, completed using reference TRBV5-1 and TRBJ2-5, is KAGVTQTPRYLIKTRGQQVTLSCSPISGHRSVSWYQQTPGQGLQFLFEYFSETQRNKGNFPGRFSGRQFSNSRSEMNVSTLELGDSALYLCASSDPRGGDQETQYFGPGTRLLVL.

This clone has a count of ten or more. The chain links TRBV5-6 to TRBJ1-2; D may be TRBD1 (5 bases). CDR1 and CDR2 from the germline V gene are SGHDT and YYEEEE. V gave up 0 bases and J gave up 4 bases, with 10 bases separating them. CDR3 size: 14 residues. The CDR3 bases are TGTGCCAGCAGCTTGGTTGGGGGGGGCTATGGCTACACCTTC. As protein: CASSLVGGGYGYTF. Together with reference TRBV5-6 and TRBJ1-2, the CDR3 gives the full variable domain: DAGVTQSPTHLIKTRGQQVTLRCSPKSGHDTVSWYQQALGQGPQFIFQYYEEEERQRGNFPDRFSGHQFPNYSSELNVNALLLGDSALYLCASSLVGGGYGYTFGSGTRLTVV.

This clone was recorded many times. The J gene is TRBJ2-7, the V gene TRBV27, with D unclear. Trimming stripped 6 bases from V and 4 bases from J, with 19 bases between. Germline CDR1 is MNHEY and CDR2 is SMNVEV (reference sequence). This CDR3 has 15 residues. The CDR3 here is CASSQFPNPSYEQYF. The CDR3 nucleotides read TGTGCCAGCAGCCAATTCCCTAATCCATCTTACGAGCAGTACTTC.

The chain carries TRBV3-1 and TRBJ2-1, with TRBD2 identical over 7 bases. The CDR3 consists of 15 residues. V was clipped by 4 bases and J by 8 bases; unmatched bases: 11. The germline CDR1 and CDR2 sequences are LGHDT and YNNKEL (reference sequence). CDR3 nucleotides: TGTGCCAGCAGCCCCAGCGGGACCCAGCAGGATGAGCAGTTCTTC. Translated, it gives CASSPSGTQQDEQFF.

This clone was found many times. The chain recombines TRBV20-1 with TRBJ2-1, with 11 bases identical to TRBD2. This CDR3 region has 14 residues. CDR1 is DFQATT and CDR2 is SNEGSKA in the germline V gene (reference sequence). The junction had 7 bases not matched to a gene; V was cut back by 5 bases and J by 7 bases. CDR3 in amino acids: CSALLAGARNEQFF. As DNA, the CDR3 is TGCAGTGCTCTACTAGCGGGAGCACGAAATGAGCAGTTCTTC.

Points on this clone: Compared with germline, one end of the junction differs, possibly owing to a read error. CDR3 DNA sequence: TGTGCCAGCAGCCTAATAGCGGGCCGAAGAGATCCGCAGTATTTT. Amino acids: CASSLIAGRRDPQYF. The V and J genes are TRBV11-3 and TRBJ2-3, with 7 nucleotides matching TRBD2. CDR3 length: 15 amino acids. Germline-derived CDR1 and CDR2 are SGHNT and YENEEA. Full variable domain (outside the CDR3, taken from reference TRBV11-3 and TRBJ2-3): EAGVVQSPRYKIIEKKQPVAFWCNPISGHNTLYWYLQNLGQGPELLIRYENEEAVDDSQLPKDRFSAERLKGVDSTLKIQPAELGDSAVYLCASSLIAGRRDPQYFGPGTRLTVL.